This T cell receptor (beta chain) was obtained from a study of tumor-infiltrating lymphocytes in oesophageal squamous cell carcinoma (dated by TCRdb to the mid-2010s). This clonotype was seen only a few times. Its cognate antigen has yet to be identified. No per-base quality is available; no much larger clone lies one base away. The library was built by means of PCR. The run used an Illumina HiSeq 2000. Using fastp trimming at Q25 and MiXCR clonotype assembly, TCRdb reanalyzed the public sequencing data and kept in-frame beta chains. Rows are combined by CDR3 protein, so each entry shows the most common genes and DNA. The sample data list approximately 12,000 distinct CDR3 sequences, and 54% of these were observed just once. The top ten clonotypes cover over 35% of the sample. The germline V gene gives CDR1 as SGHTA and CDR2 as FQGNSA. The CDR3 measures 16 amino acids from cysteine to phenylalanine. The entry retains the CDR3 DNA only, 48 bases that are in frame from base 1.

Source material: esophageal tumor tissue. This sequence uses TRBV7-2 and TRBJ2-7, and TRBD2 matches 11 of the central bases. The J call may be faulty, since TRBJ2-1 better matches the DNA end. The TCR sequence derives from a male donor with esophageal squamous cell carcinoma. CDR3 protein: CASSLASGRDYNEQFF. DNA sequence: TGTGCCAGCAGCTTAGCTAGCGGGAGGGACTACAATGAGCAGTTCTTC.